This T cell receptor (beta chain) was identified during a study of blood T cell repertoires in COVID-19. Germline CDR1 reads MNHNY; CDR2 reads SVGAGI (reference sequence). The CDR3 runs to 15 residues. The V and J ends lost 6 bases and 8 bases, in that order; junction bases with no gene match: 9. Clones were sequenced by immunoSEQ multiplex PCR, and TCRdb holds only the in-frame ones, with some missing. Among some 240,000 clones listed, approximately 88% were seen once. This clone was seen a single time. The chain couples TRBV6-6 to TRBJ1-6; TRBD1 matches at 8 bases. Sequencing was done on a sample of PBMCs or T cells enriched from blood (not recorded which). The sequence derives from a woman in her thirties or forties who had been exposed to COVID-19. CDR3 residues: CASRTRTGRDSPLHF. The CDR3 nucleotides are TGTGCCAGCAGGACTCGGACAGGGAGGGATTCACCCCTCCACTTT.